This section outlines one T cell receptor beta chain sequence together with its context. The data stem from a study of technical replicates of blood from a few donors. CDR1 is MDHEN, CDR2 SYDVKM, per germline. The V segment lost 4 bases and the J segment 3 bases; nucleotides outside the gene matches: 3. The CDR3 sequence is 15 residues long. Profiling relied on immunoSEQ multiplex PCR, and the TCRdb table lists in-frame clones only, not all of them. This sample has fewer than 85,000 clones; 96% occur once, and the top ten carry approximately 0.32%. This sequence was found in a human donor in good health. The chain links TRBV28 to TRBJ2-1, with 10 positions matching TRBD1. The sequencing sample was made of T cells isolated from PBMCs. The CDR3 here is CASSSGTGVYNEQFF. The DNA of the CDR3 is TGTGCCAGCAGTTCCGGGACAGGGGTCTACAATGAGCAGTTCTTC.